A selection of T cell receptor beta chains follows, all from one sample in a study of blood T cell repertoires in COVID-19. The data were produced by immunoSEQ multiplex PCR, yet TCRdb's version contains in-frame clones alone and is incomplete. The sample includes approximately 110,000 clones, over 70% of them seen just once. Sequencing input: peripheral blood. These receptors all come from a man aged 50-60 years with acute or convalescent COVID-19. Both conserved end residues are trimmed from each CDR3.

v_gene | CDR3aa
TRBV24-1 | ATRKGADTEAF
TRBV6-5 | ASSQTWREQY
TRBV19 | ASRGQGSYSNQPQH
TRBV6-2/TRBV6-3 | ASSYSEAQPQH
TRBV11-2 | ASSLDPGFYEQY
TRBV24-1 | ATSDLRTSGGYNEQF
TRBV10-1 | ASSTGMDTGELF
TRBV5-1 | ASGGGAGGELF
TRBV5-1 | ASSFLAAQGGYT
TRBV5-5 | ASSFMAGTRTDTQY
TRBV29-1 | SVEGGTGSYEQY
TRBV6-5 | ASRDDRERTDTQY